The clone carrying this TCR beta chain was counted a few times. Its antigen is currently unknown. These data belong to a study of response to subunit inactivated influenza vaccine. Study results and limitations: New T cells are recruited in small numbers by each seasonal influenza vaccination, according to the authors' suggestion.

TCRdb redid the calling of the RT-PCR reads with MiXCR, one entry per CDR3 protein. The table has about half a million distinct CDR3 sequences, 11% seen once. The CDR3 loop spans 12 amino acids. The V end was cut by 3 bases, the J end by 14 bases, with 15 bases between. The TCR originated in a man aged 45-65 years who received an inactivated influenza vaccine. Source: PBMCs from blood, taken 45 days after vaccination. The chain links TRBV12-3 or TRBV12-4 to TRBJ2-3; D is unclear. This CDR3 is CASSFGQQLGYF. The CDR3 DNA is TGTGCCAGCAGTTTTGGGCAGCAGTTGGGGTATTTT.